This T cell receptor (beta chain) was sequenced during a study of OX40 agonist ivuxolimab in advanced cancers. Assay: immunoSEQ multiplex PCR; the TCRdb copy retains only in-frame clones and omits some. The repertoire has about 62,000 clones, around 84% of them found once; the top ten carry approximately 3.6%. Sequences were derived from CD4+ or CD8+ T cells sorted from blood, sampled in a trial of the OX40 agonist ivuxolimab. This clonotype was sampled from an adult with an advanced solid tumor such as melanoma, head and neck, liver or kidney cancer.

The CDR3 loop is CASSSRARGTIYF. In DNA, the CDR3 is TGTGCCAGCAGTTCCAGGGCCCGGGGCACCATATATTTT. The chain is built from TRBV6-5 and TRBJ1-3, with D tentatively TRBD1 (5 bases). This CDR3 spans 13 amino acids. The V gene's germline CDR1 is MNHEY and CDR2 SVGAGI. V was clipped by 4 bases and J by 9 bases, with 13 bases between them.